Listed here is a single T cell receptor beta chain. Its antigen is as yet unknown. Unique molecular identifiers were built into the TCRbeta library. MiXCR was run by TCRdb on the PCR reads, yielding one entry per CDR3 protein. The sample records 100,000 or so distinct CDR3 sequences, around a quarter being singletons. This specimen belongs to a study of T-cell reconstitution after alpha-beta-depleted transplantation in children. Study outcomes and limitations: T-cell counts and diversity at one year following transplant were attributed mainly to newly produced T cells.

Germline V gives CDR1 DFQATT, CDR2 SNEGSKA (reference sequence). This CDR3 contains 11 residues. V was clipped by 6 bases and J by 10 bases, with 14 bases between them. This clonotype originated in a boy younger than 10 with acute lymphoblastic leukemia, due to receive a stem cell transplant. The sequenced sample was PBMCs, obtained before TCRalphabeta/CD19-depleted stem cell transplant. This sequence joins TRBV20-1 and TRBJ2-3; D gene uncertain. CDR3 sequence reads: CSASAPSAQYF. The DNA of the CDR3 is TGCAGTGCCAGCGCCCCGAGCGCGCAGTATTTT.